These 15 T cell receptor beta chains were sequenced from one sample in a study of control samples from healthy donors and cancer patients. Sequenced by immunoSEQ multiplex PCR; TCRdb stores in-frame clones only, minus some. The sample shows some 150,000 clones, roughly 95% of them seen only once. Material: blood. Source of these receptors: a woman aged 55 to 70 in good health.

The J gene is TRBJ1-4, the V gene TRBV29-1, with D unclear. The CDR3 sequence is 14 residues long. Germline V gene data show CDR1 as SQVTM and CDR2 as ANQGSEA. V lost 2 bases, J lost 8 bases, and 15 bases lay in between. Written as DNA, the CDR3 is TGCAGCGTTGAAAGAGTTCCCCCTGGGGAAAAACTGTTTTTT. Translating gives CSVERVPPGEKLFF.

The chain carries TRBV6-2 or TRBV6-3 and TRBJ2-2; D not certain. The CDR3 spans 13 residues. CDR1 is MNHEY, CDR2 SVGEGT, per germline. V was clipped by 2 bases and J by 6 bases, with 7 bases between them. The CDR3 spells CASSYHTPGELFF. DNA for the CDR3: TGTGCCAGCAGTTACCATACCCCCGGGGAGCTGTTTTTT.

The CDR3 loop is CASSQGPAGPEAFF. Written as DNA, the CDR3 is TGCGCCAGCAGCCAAGGACCGGCGGGGCCTGAAGCTTTCTTT. The V call is TRBV4-3, the J call TRBJ1-1, with a possible D match to TRBD1 (5 bases). Germline values: CDR1 LGHNA, CDR2 YSLEER. V was pared by 1 base and J by 6 bases, with 12 bases between. The CDR3 covers 14 residues.

This sequence joins TRBV14 and TRBJ2-2; tentative D call: TRBD1 (6 bases). The CDR3 consists of 13 residues. CDR1 and CDR2 (germline): SGHDN, FVKESK. Between the trimmed V and J ends, which lost 2 bases and 5 bases, there was a span of 6 bases. CDR3: CASSQQGTGELFF. The CDR3 DNA sequence: TGTGCCAGCAGCCAACAGGGGACCGGGGAGCTGTTTTTT.

This clone was seen a single time. V gene TRBV4-3 combines with J gene TRBJ2-3; TRBD2 aligns across 10 bases. Losses at the gene ends were 1 base for V and 2 bases for J; bases not matched to a gene: 3. CDR3 length equals 16 residues. The germline V gene has CDR1 LGHNA and CDR2 YSLEER. The CDR3 sequence: CASSQASGGFTDTQYF. Here the CDR3 DNA reads TGCGCCAGCAGCCAAGCTAGCGGGGGATTCACAGATACGCAGTATTTT.

The chain joins TRBV5-5 to TRBJ2-5, with 10 positions matching TRBD1. CDR1 SGHKS and CDR2 YYEKEE come from the germline V gene (reference sequence). V trimming: 4 bases; J trimming: 4 bases; junction bases outside the gene matches: 10. The CDR3 is made up of 16 amino acids. In DNA form, the CDR3 reads TGTGCCAGCAGCCGGAAGACAGGGGGCTTGGGAGAGACCCAGTACTTC. Translating gives CASSRKTGGLGETQYF.

The chain recombines TRBV6-2 or TRBV6-3 with TRBJ1-1; D is perhaps TRBD1 (6 bases). Germline V lookup: CDR1 MNHEY, CDR2 SVGEGT. The CDR3 loop spans 14 amino acids. Trimming left V 5 bases short and J 8 bases short, with 18 bases between. The CDR3 here is CASSHGQIRSEAFF. CDR3 DNA sequence: TGTGCCAGCAGTCACGGACAGATTCGGTCGGAAGCTTTCTTT.

This clone was detected once. J is TRBJ2-2 and V is TRBV4-3, with 7 bases identical to TRBD1. Germline trimming cut 0 bases from V and 3 bases from J; bases unmatched to any gene: 22. Germline CDR1 reads LGHNA; CDR2 reads YSLEER. CDR3 length: 22 amino acids. CDR3 loop: CASSQEALGPWPGQSYTGELFF. CDR3 DNA: TGCGCCAGCAGCCAAGAAGCTCTCGGACCATGGCCGGGACAGTCGTACACCGGGGAGCTGTTTTTT.

The chain couples TRBV19 to TRBJ2-4; TRBD1 might be the D (5 bases). Germline V CDR1 and CDR2: LNHDA, SQIVND (reference sequence). V lost 3 bases, J lost 0 bases, and 9 bases lay in between. The CDR3 is 15 amino acids. CDR3 nucleotides: TGTGCCAGTAGTATGACAGCCCTAGCCAAAAACATTCAGTACTTC. The encoded protein is CASSMTALAKNIQYF.

The chain recombines TRBV3-1 (or the pseudogene TRBV3-2) with TRBJ2-7, with D uncertain. V was shortened by 4 bases and J by 4 bases, with 11 bases between the two germline ends. The CDR3 is made up of 13 amino acids. Germline V gives CDR1 LGHDT, CDR2 YNNKEL (reference sequence). This CDR3 reads CASSPAGPYEQYF. The CDR3 region has the DNA TGTGCCAGCAGCCCCGCCGGCCCGTACGAGCAGTACTTC.

In this sample, this clone turned up once. J is TRBJ1-5 and V is TRBV7-2, with TRBD1 matching over 7 bases. Germline V gives CDR1 SGHTA, CDR2 FQGNSA. The CDR3 has 15 amino acids. After removal of 5 bases from V and 3 bases from J, the junction contained 7 bases not matched to a gene. CDR3 nucleotide sequence: TGTGCCAGCAGCATCGGGACAGTCAACAATCAGCCCCAGCATTTT. Encoded protein: CASSIGTVNNQPQHF.

V usage is TRBV7-3 and J usage is TRBJ2-5; TRBD1 agrees at 11 bases. The V segment lost 5 bases and the J segment 2 bases; nucleotides outside the gene matches: 13. The CDR3 contains 18 residues. Germline V gives CDR1 SGHTA, CDR2 FQGTGA. The CDR3, as DNA: TGTGCCAGCAGCCCAAACCCCCGGGACAGGGGGTTACAAGAGACCCAGTACTTC. This sequence encodes CASSPNPRDRGLQETQYF.

This clone was picked up one time. CDR3 sequence: CASSSLSGGGYGYTF. In nucleotides, the CDR3 is TGTGCCAGCAGCTCCCTCTCAGGGGGCGGCTATGGCTACACCTTC. V is TRBV11-2 and J is TRBJ1-2; 8 bases line up with TRBD1. Trimming took 4 bases from V and 4 from J; bases not matched to a gene: 8. Germline loops: CDR1 SGHAT, CDR2 FQNNGV. The CDR3 totals 15 residues.

V is TRBV7-9 and J is TRBJ1-5, with 7 bases lining up with TRBD1. The V segment lost 4 bases and the J segment 0 bases; nucleotides outside the gene matches: 3. The CDR3 is 15 amino acids. Germline values: CDR1 SEHNR, CDR2 FQNEAQ (reference sequence). The CDR3 spells CASSSGTVSNQPQHF. CDR3 DNA sequence: TGTGCCAGCAGCTCCGGGACAGTTAGCAATCAGCCCCAGCATTTT.

The V and J genes are TRBV24-1 and TRBJ2-1, with D perhaps matching TRBD2 (5 bases). The CDR3 has 16 residues. The V gene's germline CDR1 is KGHDR and CDR2 SFDVKD. V was cut by 2 bases and J by 0 bases, with 10 bases left in between. The CDR3 here is CATSDSTGSSYNEQFF. The CDR3 DNA is TGTGCCACCAGTGATTCGACTGGGAGCTCCTACAATGAGCAGTTCTTC.